The 5 T cell receptor beta chains below all came from one sample that was sequenced in a study of blood T cell repertoires in COVID-19. Assay used: immunoSEQ multiplex PCR; TCRdb lists only in-frame clones, some missing. The sample shows some 100,000 clones, around 87% of them seen only once. Material for sequencing was peripheral blood. The receptors come from a woman aged 25 to 39 with acute or convalescent COVID-19.

V and J are TRBV11-2 and TRBJ2-1; the D gene is possibly TRBD2 (6 bases). The CDR3 spans 15 residues. Trimming took 4 bases from V and 3 from J, leaving 13 bases between them. Germline-derived CDR1 and CDR2 are SGHAT and FQNNGV. The CDR3 DNA reads as TGTGCCAGCAGCTCCTCGGACTACCACTACAATGAGCAGTTCTTC. It codes for CASSSSDYHYNEQFF.

Concerning this clone itself: The identical CDR3 is also encoded by other nucleotide sequences in the sample. The rearrangement uses TRBV27 and TRBJ2-7; a weak D match, TRBD2 (5 bases). The germline V gene encodes CDR1 MNHEY and CDR2 SMNVEV (reference sequence). V lost 5 bases, J lost 4 bases, and 6 bases lay in between. The CDR3 extends over 11 amino acids. The CDR3 loop is CASSGGYEQYF. As DNA, the CDR3 is TGTGCCAGCAGTGGCGGGTACGAGCAGTACTTC.

The chain carries TRBV2 and TRBJ2-7; 10 bases map to TRBD2. CDR1 is SNHLY and CDR2 is FYNNEI in the germline V gene. The length of the CDR3 is 16 residues. The J segment lost 3 bases and the V segment lost 4 bases, leaving 9 bases of the junction unmatched. The CDR3 coding sequence is TGTGCCAGCAGTGGTGGACTAGCGGAAAAGATCTACGAGCAGTACTTC. Translating gives CASSGGLAEKIYEQYF.

The rearrangement links TRBV6-1 to TRBJ1-1, with 9 bases matching TRBD1. Germline CDR1 reads MNHNS; CDR2 reads SASEGT. This CDR3 has 13 amino acids. V lost 2 bases to trimming and J lost 7 bases; unmatched junction nucleotides: 2. CDR3 nucleotides: TGTGCCAGCAGTGAAACAGGGGGCGGTGAAGCTTTCTTT. This encodes CASSETGGGEAFF.

The gene calls are TRBV3-1 (or the pseudogene TRBV3-2) and TRBJ2-7, with D perhaps matching TRBD1 (5 bases). V was cut by 4 bases and J by 3 bases, with 7 bases left in between. Looked up from germline, CDR1 is LGHDT and CDR2 is YNNKEL (reference sequence). There are 12 residues in the CDR3. CDR3 coding DNA: TGTGCCAGCAGCCGAACAGGCTACGAGCAGTACTTC. This encodes CASSRTGYEQYF.